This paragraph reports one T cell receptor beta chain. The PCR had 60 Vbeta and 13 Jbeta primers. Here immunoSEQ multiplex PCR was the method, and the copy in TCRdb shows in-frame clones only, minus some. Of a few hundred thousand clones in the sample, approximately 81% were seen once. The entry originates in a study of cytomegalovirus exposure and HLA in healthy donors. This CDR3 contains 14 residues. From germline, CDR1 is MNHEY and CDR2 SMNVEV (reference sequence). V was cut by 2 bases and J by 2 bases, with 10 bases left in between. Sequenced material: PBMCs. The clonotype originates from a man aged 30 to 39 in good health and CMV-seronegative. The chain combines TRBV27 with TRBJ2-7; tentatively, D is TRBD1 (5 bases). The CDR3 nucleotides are TGTGCCAGCAGTTTAACCAAAGGGGCCTACGAGCAGTACTTC. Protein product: CASSLTKGAYEQYF.